Below, one TCR beta chain is given with its context. TCRdb's copy holds only in-frame clones and misses some; the assay was immunoSEQ multiplex PCR. This table holds 35,000 to 50,000 clones, more than 70% found once. The data originate from a study of blood T cell repertoires in COVID-19. This receptor was taken from an elderly woman with acute or convalescent COVID-19. Sequenced: peripheral blood.

As DNA, the CDR3 is TGTGCCAGCAGCCAAGAATCTACGTATAATTCACCCCTCCACTTT. Translation: CASSQESTYNSPLHF. The rearrangement uses TRBV4-2 and TRBJ1-6, with D uncertain. In germline, CDR1 is LGHNA, CDR2 YNFKEQ. Trimming removed 0 bases from V and 4 bases from J, with 7 bases in between. The length of the CDR3 is 15 residues.